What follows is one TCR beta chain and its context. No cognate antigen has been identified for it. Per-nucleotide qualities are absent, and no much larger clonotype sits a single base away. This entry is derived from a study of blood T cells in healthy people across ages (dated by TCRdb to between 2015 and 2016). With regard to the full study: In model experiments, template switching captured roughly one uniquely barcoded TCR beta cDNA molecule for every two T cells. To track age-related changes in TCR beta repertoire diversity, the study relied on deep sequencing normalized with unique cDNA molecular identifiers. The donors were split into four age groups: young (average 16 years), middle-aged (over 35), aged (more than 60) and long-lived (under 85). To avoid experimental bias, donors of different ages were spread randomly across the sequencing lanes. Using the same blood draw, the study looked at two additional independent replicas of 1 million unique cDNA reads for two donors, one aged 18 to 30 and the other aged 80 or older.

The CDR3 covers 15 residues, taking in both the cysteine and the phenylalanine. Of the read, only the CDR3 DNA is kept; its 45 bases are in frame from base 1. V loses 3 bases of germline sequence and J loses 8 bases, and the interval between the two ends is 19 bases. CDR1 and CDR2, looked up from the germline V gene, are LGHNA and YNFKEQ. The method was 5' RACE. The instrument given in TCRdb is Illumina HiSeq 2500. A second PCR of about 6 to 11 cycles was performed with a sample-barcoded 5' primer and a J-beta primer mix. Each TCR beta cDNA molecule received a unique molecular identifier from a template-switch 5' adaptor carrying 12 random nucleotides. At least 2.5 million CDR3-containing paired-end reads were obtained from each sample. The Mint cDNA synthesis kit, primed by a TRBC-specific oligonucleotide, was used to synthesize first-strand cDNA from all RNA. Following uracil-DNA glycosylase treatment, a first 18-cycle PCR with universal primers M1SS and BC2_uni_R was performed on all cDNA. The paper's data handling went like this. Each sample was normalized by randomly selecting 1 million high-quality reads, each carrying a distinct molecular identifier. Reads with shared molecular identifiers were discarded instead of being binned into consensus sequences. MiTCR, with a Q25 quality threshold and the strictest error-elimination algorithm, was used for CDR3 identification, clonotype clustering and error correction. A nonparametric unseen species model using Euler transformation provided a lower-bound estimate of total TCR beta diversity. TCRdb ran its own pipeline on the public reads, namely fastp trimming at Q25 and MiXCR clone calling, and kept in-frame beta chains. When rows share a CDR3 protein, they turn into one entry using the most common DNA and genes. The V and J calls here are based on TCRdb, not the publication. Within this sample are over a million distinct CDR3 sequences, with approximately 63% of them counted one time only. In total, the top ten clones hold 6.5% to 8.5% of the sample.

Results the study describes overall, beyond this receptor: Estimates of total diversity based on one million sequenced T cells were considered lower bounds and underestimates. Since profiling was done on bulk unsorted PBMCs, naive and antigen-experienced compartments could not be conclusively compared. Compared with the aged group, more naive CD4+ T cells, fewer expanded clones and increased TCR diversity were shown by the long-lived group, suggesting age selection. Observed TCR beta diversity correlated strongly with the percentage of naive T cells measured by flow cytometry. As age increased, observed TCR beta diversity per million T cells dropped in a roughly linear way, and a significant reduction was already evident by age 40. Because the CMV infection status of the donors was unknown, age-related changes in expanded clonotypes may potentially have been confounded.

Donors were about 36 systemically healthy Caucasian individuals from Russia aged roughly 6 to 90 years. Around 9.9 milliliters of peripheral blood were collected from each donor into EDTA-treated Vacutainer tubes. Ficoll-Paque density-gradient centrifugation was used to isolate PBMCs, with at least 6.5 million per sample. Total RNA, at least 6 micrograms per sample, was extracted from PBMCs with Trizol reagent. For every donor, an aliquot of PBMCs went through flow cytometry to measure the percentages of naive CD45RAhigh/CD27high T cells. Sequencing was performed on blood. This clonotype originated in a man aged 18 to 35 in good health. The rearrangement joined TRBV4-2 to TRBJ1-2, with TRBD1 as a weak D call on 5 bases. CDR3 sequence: CASSHGGYEAYGYTF. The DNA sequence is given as TGTGCCAGCAGCCACGGGGGTTACGAGGCATACGGCTACACCTTC.